This record concerns one T cell receptor beta chain sequence. In the source study's methods: Amplification of reference gene primers was used by the study to estimate nucleated cell counts. Using immunoSEQ multiplex PCR, the repertoire was profiled, and TCRdb retains in-frame clones only, with some absent. V, J and clone size are those of that table, while D and trimming were read from the DNA. The profile covers some 95,000 clones, with about 85% appearing a single time and 4% to 5% taken by the ten largest. This entry belongs to a study of blood T cell repertoires in COVID-19. Study information: COVID-19 samples collected from the United States, Italy and Spain covered acute and convalescent phases. T cells, B-cell-depleted T cells, or PBMCs provided the cDNA or gDNA that served as material.

The CDR3 loop spans 15 amino acids. CDR1 MGHRA and CDR2 YSYEKL come from the germline V gene. The V gene lost 0 bases and the J gene lost 2 bases, with 8 bases spanning the gap. The sequencing sample was made of peripheral blood. This sequence originates from a man between 65 and 85 years old with acute or convalescent COVID-19. The rearrangement joins TRBV4-1 to TRBJ1-3; tentative D call: TRBD1 (5 bases). CDR3 in DNA: TGCGCCAGCAGCCAAGATACAGGCCCTGGAAACACCATATATTTT. Protein sequence: CASSQDTGPGNTIYF.